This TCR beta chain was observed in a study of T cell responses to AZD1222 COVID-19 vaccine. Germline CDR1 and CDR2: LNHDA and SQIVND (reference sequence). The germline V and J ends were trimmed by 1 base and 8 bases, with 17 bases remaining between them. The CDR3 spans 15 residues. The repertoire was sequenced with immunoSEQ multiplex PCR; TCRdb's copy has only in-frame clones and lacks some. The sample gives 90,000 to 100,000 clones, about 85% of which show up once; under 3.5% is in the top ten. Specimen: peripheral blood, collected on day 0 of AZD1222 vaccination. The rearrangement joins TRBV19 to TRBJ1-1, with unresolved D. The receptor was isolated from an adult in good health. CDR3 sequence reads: CASSIGEPGGLEAFF. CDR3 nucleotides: TGTGCCAGTAGTATAGGGGAGCCAGGAGGGCTAGAAGCTTTCTTT.